One and the same sample provided the 10 T cell receptor beta chains below, sequenced in a study of OX40 agonist ivuxolimab in advanced cancers. The protocol was immunoSEQ multiplex PCR, while the TCRdb copy is restricted to in-frame clones and leaves out a portion. The repertoire consists of some 20,000 clones, with around 84% occurring once and the leading ten covering 11% to 15%. Source: CD4+ or CD8+ T cells sorted from blood, taken in a trial of the OX40 agonist ivuxolimab. The source is an adult with an advanced solid tumor such as melanoma, head and neck, liver or kidney cancer.

Only one count was recorded for this clone. This sequence joins TRBV29-1 and TRBJ2-2; possible D gene TRBD1, 7 bases. The CDR3 has 16 residues. Trimming took 7 bases from V and 3 from J, leaving 21 bases between them. Per the germline V gene, CDR1 is SQVTM and CDR2 is ANQGSEA. The chain's CDR3 is CSAQRAETGDTGELFF. The CDR3 bases are TGCAGCGCTCAGCGGGCCGAAACAGGGGACACCGGGGAGCTGTTTTTT.

The rearrangement uses TRBV5-6 and TRBJ2-5; 14 bases agree with TRBD2. The CDR3 is made up of 17 amino acids. Trimming took 4 bases from V and 2 from J; bases not matched to a gene: 7. CDR1 and CDR2 from the germline V gene are SGHDT and YYEEEE. This chain's CDR3 is CASSQGLAGGIQETQYF. The CDR3 DNA reads TGTGCCAGCAGCCAAGGACTAGCGGGGGGCATACAAGAGACCCAGTACTTC.

The table lists this clone with a count of one. The V call is TRBV28, the J call TRBJ1-2, with TRBD1 as a possible D gene (6 bases). Trimming cost V 5 bases and J 0 bases, with 13 bases left between them. CDR1 and CDR2 (germline): MDHEN, SYDVKM. The CDR3 has 15 amino acids. This CDR3 reads CASSVDRIPNYGYTF. The DNA of the CDR3 is TGTGCCAGCAGTGTGGACAGAATACCTAACTATGGCTACACCTTC.

This clone is medium-sized within its sample. The CDR3 DNA follows: TGTGCCAGCAGCGCGGGGACAGAGATGAACACTGAAGCTTTCTTT. Its protein is CASSAGTEMNTEAFF. The chain recombines TRBV7-2 with TRBJ1-1; 7 bases align to TRBD1. V gave up 5 bases and J gave up 0 bases; unmatched junction bases: 6. Germline CDR1 reads SGHTA; CDR2 reads FQGNSA. This CDR3 contains 15 residues.

The rearrangement joins TRBV7-6 to TRBJ2-7; 9 bases map to TRBD1. CDR3 size: 17 residues. Trimming removed 5 bases from V and 2 bases from J; junction bases left unmatched: 13. Looked up from germline, CDR1 is SGHVS and CDR2 is FNYEAQ. CDR3 amino acids: CASSLGQGKDWTYEQYF. Written as DNA, the CDR3 is TGTGCCAGCAGCCTGGGACAGGGAAAAGACTGGACCTACGAGCAGTACTTC.

The rearrangement uses TRBV7-9 and TRBJ2-2, with TRBD1 as a possible D gene (5 bases). This CDR3 comprises 15 residues. The germline gives CDR1 SEHNR, CDR2 FQNEAQ (reference sequence). Deletions cut 8 bases from V and 1 base from J, with 14 bases between. The CDR3 region has the DNA TGTGCCAGCTTAAGCGAACAGGTGAACACCGGGGAGCTGTTTTTT. Protein product: CASLSEQVNTGELFF.

This clone has only one observation. The chain carries TRBV9 and TRBJ2-1, with 16 positions matching TRBD2. The CDR3 has 17 residues. V lost 4 bases and J lost 6; bases outside the gene matches: 7. Germline values: CDR1 SGDLS, CDR2 YYNGEE. In DNA form, the CDR3 reads TGTGCCAGCAGCTCCGGGACTAGCGGGGGGGCCCTCAATGAGCAGTTCTTC. Protein product: CASSSGTSGGALNEQFF.

The chain employs TRBV15 and TRBJ2-4, with 11 bases that match TRBD1. The CDR3 totals 23 residues. CDR1 and CDR2 (germline): LNHNV, YYDKDF (reference sequence). J was trimmed by 7 bases and V by 0 bases; bases with no gene match: 26. The CDR3 nucleotides read TGTGCCACCAGCAGAGATGGGGCAGCCGGACAGGGGGCAGATTTGCGGCCGTGGAACATTCAGTACTTC. It codes for CATSRDGAAGQGADLRPWNIQYF.

The chain uses TRBV7-9 and TRBJ1-1, with unresolved D. V lost 11 bases and J 0 bases, leaving 19 bases between the germline ends. The germline V gene has CDR1 SEHNR and CDR2 FQNEAQ (reference sequence). The CDR3 runs to 15 residues. The CDR3 loop is CAWEATNSLNTEAFF. Written as DNA, the CDR3 is TGTGCCTGGGAGGCCACCAATTCCCTGAACACTGAAGCTTTCTTT.

The V gene is TRBV11-2, the J gene TRBJ2-7; D unresolved. The CDR3 contains 12 residues. Germline assignment: CDR1 SGHAT and CDR2 FQNNGV. Trimming removed 5 bases at V and 3 bases at J, with 8 bases between. In DNA form, the CDR3 reads TGTGCCAGCAGCGGGCAAAACTACGAGCAGTACTTC. This encodes CASSGQNYEQYF.